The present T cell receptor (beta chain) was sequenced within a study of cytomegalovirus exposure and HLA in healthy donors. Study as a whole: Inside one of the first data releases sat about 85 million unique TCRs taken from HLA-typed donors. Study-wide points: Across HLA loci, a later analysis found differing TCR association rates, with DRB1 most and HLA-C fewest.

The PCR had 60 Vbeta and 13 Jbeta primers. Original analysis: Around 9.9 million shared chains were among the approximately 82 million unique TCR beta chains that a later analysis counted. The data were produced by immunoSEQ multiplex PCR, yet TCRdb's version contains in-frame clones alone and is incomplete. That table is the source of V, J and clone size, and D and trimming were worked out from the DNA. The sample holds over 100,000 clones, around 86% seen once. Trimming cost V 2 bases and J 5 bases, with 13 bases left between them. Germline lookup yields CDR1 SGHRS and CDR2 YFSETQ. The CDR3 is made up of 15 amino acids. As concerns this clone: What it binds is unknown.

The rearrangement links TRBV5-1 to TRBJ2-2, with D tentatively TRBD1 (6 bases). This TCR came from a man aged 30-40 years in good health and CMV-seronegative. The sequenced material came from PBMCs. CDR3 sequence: CASSFQGRGTGELFF. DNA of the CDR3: TGCGCCAGCAGCTTCCAGGGGCGTGGGACCGGGGAGCTGTTTTTT.